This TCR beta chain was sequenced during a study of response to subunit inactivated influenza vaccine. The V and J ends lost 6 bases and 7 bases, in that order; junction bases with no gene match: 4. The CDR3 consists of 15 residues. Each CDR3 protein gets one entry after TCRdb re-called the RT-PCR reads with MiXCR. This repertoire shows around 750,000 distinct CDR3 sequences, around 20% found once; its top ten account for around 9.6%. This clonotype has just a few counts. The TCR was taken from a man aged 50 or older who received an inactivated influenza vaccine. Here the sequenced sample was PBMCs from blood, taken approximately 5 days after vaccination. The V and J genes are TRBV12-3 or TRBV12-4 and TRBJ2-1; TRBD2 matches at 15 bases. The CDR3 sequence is CASRGTSGGSNEQFF. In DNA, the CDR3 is TGTGCCAGCAGGGGGACTAGCGGGGGGTCAAATGAGCAGTTCTTC.